The 20 T cell receptor beta chains given below trace back to one sample, sequenced in a study of T cell responses to AZD1222 COVID-19 vaccine. Profiling relied on immunoSEQ multiplex PCR, and the TCRdb table lists in-frame clones only, not all of them. This sample has roughly 150,000 clones, with 70% to 90% found just once. Sequencing used peripheral blood, obtained on day 0 of AZD1222 vaccination. Every receptor here comes from an adult in good health.

V gene TRBV4-2 combines with J gene TRBJ2-7, with a tentative D call TRBD2 (6 bases). Trimming stripped 1 base from V and 6 bases from J, with 19 bases between. CDR3 size: 16 residues. The germline V gene has CDR1 LGHNA and CDR2 YNFKEQ. This CDR3 reads CASSQGLVGSNSEQYF. For the CDR3, the DNA is TGTGCCAGCAGCCAAGGTCTCGTCGGGAGTAATAGCGAGCAGTACTTC.

J is TRBJ2-3 and V is TRBV30, with D unclear. Germline lookup yields CDR1 GTSNPN and CDR2 SVGIG (reference sequence). The CDR3 spans 12 residues. Trimming removed 4 bases from V and 1 base from J, with 6 bases in between. The DNA of the CDR3 is TGTGCCTGGACGAAGGGCACAGATACGCAGTATTTT. Translating gives CAWTKGTDTQYF.

This clone was counted once. The chain recombines TRBV6-2 or TRBV6-3 with TRBJ2-1, with no clear D. The germline gives CDR1 MNHEY, CDR2 SVGEGT. V gave up 2 bases and J gave up 7 bases, with 9 bases separating them. CDR3 length: 13 amino acids. The CDR3 here is CASSYGAWNEQFF. Here the CDR3 DNA reads TGTGCCAGCAGTTACGGTGCGTGGAATGAGCAGTTCTTC.

The genes are TRBV25-1 and TRBJ2-5, with D possibly TRBD1 on 6 matching bases. The CDR3 is made up of 12 amino acids. Germline V gene data show CDR1 as MGHDK and CDR2 as SYGVNS. Trimming left V 1 base short and J 8 bases short, with 8 bases between. Here the CDR3 reads CASSESGTTQYF. In DNA form, the CDR3 reads TGTGCCAGCAGTGAATCCGGGACAACCCAGTACTTC.

This clone was seen more than once but under ten times. The genes are TRBV7-9 and TRBJ2-2, with 10 bases that match TRBD1. Trimming cost V 6 bases and J 0 bases; bases outside gene matches: 7. CDR1 is SEHNR and CDR2 is FQNEAQ in the germline V gene (reference sequence). The CDR3 covers 17 residues. CDR3 bases: TGTGCCAGCAGGGGGGACAGGGGAACCGCGAACACCGGGGAGCTGTTTTTT. Its protein is CASRGDRGTANTGELFF.

The chain recombines TRBV7-2 with TRBJ1-5; TRBD1 matches 7 bases. The CDR3 has 16 residues. The germline gives CDR1 SGHTA, CDR2 FQGNSA. V was pared by 3 bases and J by 0 bases, with 5 bases of the junction left unmatched. CDR3: CASSFTGALSNQPQHF. For the CDR3, the DNA is TGTGCCAGCAGCTTTACAGGGGCCCTTAGCAATCAGCCCCAGCATTTT. Complete variable domain (other parts from reference TRBV7-2 and TRBJ1-5): GAGVSQSPSNKVTEKGKDVELRCDPISGHTALYWYRQSLGQGLEFLIYFQGNSAPDKSGLPSDRFSAERTGGSVSTLTIQRTQQEDSAVYLCASSFTGALSNQPQHFGDGTRLSIL.

V usage is TRBV4-3 and J usage is TRBJ1-2; unclear D gene. The germline V gene has CDR1 LGHNA and CDR2 YSLEER. Trimming stripped 4 bases from V and 4 bases from J, with 19 bases between. The CDR3 consists of 16 residues. The CDR3 bases are TGCGCCAGCAGCCCTAGTAGAGGAGAAACGAGCTATGGCTACACCTTC. It codes for CASSPSRGETSYGYTF.

This chain uses TRBV7-2 with TRBJ2-7, with 9 bases matching TRBD2. The CDR3 totals 15 residues. The germline gives CDR1 SGHTA, CDR2 FQGNSA. V shed 3 bases, J shed 3 bases, and the junction held 6 bases outside the gene matches. The CDR3 protein is CASSFGGSGGYEQYF. CDR3 in DNA: TGTGCCAGCAGCTTCGGGGGTAGCGGGGGCTACGAGCAGTACTTC.

A single count supports this clone. The genes are TRBV29-1 and TRBJ1-2; 10 nucleotides match TRBD1. Germline CDR1 reads SQVTM; CDR2 reads ANQGSEA. Germline trimming cut 8 bases from V and 8 bases from J; bases unmatched to any gene: 11. The CDR3 runs 13 residues. CDR3 coding DNA: TGCAGCTCGAGGGACAGGGGAGGTTCCGGCTACACCTTC. Amino acid sequence: CSSRDRGGSGYTF.

This clone was found once. The chain employs TRBV20-1 and TRBJ2-7, with 8 bases fitting TRBD2. The CDR3 extends over 15 amino acids. Losses at the gene ends were 3 bases for V and 5 bases for J; bases not matched to a gene: 12. Germline V lookup: CDR1 DFQATT, CDR2 SNEGSKA (reference sequence). In nucleotides, the CDR3 is TGCAGTGCTAGTTGGAGCGGGAGAGGGTTGGACGAGCAGTACTTC. Translation gives CSASWSGRGLDEQYF.

The chain couples TRBV29-1 to TRBJ2-3; D uncertain. Per germline, CDR1 SQVTM and CDR2 ANQGSEA. Trimming took off 3 bases at V and 6 bases at J, with 10 bases between the two ends. The CDR3 loop spans 12 amino acids. CDR3 bases: TGCAGCGTTGATATGGTCCGGGATACGCAGTATTTT. Amino acid sequence: CSVDMVRDTQYF.

The V call is TRBV5-1, the J call TRBJ2-2; 7 nucleotides align to TRBD1. This CDR3 contains 14 residues. Germline CDR1 SGHRS, CDR2 YFSETQ. V dropped 4 bases and J dropped 6; count of bases not matched to a gene: 6. The DNA for the CDR3 is TGCGCCAGCAGCCCTCGACAGGGTCCCGGGGAGCTGTTTTTT. It encodes CASSPRQGPGELFF.

The J gene is TRBJ1-1, the V gene TRBV15; D gene ambiguous. Trimming took off 6 bases at V and 0 bases at J, with 8 bases between the two ends. The CDR3 extends over 13 amino acids. The germline V gene encodes CDR1 LNHNV and CDR2 YYDKDF (reference sequence). CDR3 coding DNA: TGTGCCACCAGGAAGCCAATGAACACTGAAGCTTTCTTT. Its protein product is CATRKPMNTEAFF.

V is TRBV3-1 (or the pseudogene TRBV3-2) and J is TRBJ1-2; TRBD1 matches 7 bases. CDR3 length equals 13 residues. The germline gives CDR1 LGHDT, CDR2 YNNKEL (reference sequence). Trimming at V came to 6 bases and at J to 4 bases, leaving 5 bases not matched to a gene. The CDR3 DNA follows: TGTGCCAGCAGTCACAGGGGAATCTATGGCTACACCTTC. It yields the protein CASSHRGIYGYTF.

The V call is TRBV30, the J call TRBJ1-5; D is perhaps TRBD1 (6 bases). Trimming stripped 2 bases from V and 11 bases from J, with 22 bases between. Germline CDR1 and CDR2: GTSNPN and SVGIG (reference sequence). This CDR3 is 15 amino acids long. The CDR3: CAWSPREGHVVTQHF. The CDR3 DNA reads TGTGCCTGGAGTCCACGGGAGGGACATGTCGTAACCCAGCATTTT. Together with reference TRBV30 and TRBJ1-5, the CDR3 gives the full variable domain: SQTIHQWPATLVQPVGSPLSLECTVEGTSNPNLYWYRQAAGRGLQLLFYSVGIGQISSEVPQNLSASRPQDRQFILSSKKLLLSDSGFYLCAWSPREGHVVTQHFGDGTRLSIL.

There are a few counts of this clone. The chain recombines TRBV4-2 with TRBJ1-6, with a tentative D call TRBD1 (6 bases). Trimming cost V 0 bases and J 4 bases, with 10 bases left between them. CDR3 size: 16 residues. Germline V gene lookup returns CDR1 LGHNA and CDR2 YNFKEQ. The CDR3 region is CASSQEPDRYNSPLHF. The CDR3 region has the DNA TGTGCCAGCAGCCAAGAACCGGACAGATATAATTCACCCCTCCACTTT.

This chain links TRBV30 with TRBJ1-1; D is uncertain. The CDR3 sequence is 13 residues long. Deletions cut 4 bases from V and 1 base from J, with 10 bases between. From germline, CDR1 is GTSNPN and CDR2 SVGIG (reference sequence). CDR3 sequence: CAWNTATNTEAFF. DNA of the CDR3: TGTGCCTGGAATACGGCAACGAACACTGAAGCTTTCTTT.

The V and J genes are TRBV15 and TRBJ2-7; no definite D call. Germline CDR1 reads LNHNV; CDR2 reads YYDKDF (reference sequence). V gave up 1 base and J gave up 2 bases, with 6 bases separating them. The CDR3 is 13 residues long. CDR3 bases: TGTGCCACCAGCAGAGGGTTAGCCTACGAGCAGTACTTC. Translated, it gives CATSRGLAYEQYF.

This chain links TRBV2 with TRBJ1-3, with D tentatively TRBD1 (5 bases). Germline assignment: CDR1 SNHLY and CDR2 FYNNEI. Trimming shortened V by 3 bases and J by 4 bases, and 13 bases separated the two germline ends. This CDR3 has 15 residues. CDR3 sequence reads: CASSDPPGLGNTIYF. As DNA, the CDR3 is TGTGCCAGCAGTGACCCCCCAGGGTTGGGAAACACCATATATTTT.

The genes are TRBV12-5 and TRBJ2-7; no definite D call. CDR1 and CDR2 (germline): LGHNT, FRNRAP. The V end lost 2 bases, the J end lost 3 bases, and 17 bases lay between the germline ends. The CDR3 totals 16 residues. This CDR3 reads CASGLFPPIPGYEQYF. The CDR3 region has the DNA TGTGCTAGTGGTTTGTTTCCCCCCATCCCTGGCTACGAGCAGTACTTC.